This T cell receptor (beta chain) was identified in a study of T cell repertoires in cytomegalovirus infection. TCRdb recomputed calls from the reads with MiXCR, one row per CDR3 protein. The top ten hold more than 50% of the sample, which has approximately 220,000 distinct CDR3 sequences, approximately 40% seen once. This clonotype was counted only a few times. Its antigen is unidentified. The sample here was CD8+ T cells from cultured PBMCs, taken from culture after CMV antigen stimulation. The TCR sequence derives from a human donor in good health (CMV status not recorded). Some clones in this sample may be carry-over from other donors' samples.

CDR3 loop: CASSQKGGRTGKAGEQYF. The CDR3 DNA reads as TGTGCCAGCAGTCAGAAGGGAGGGAGGACAGGGAAGGCCGGCGAGCAGTACTTC. V gene TRBV11-3 combines with J gene TRBJ2-7; possibly TRBD1 for D (8 bases). The CDR3 consists of 18 residues. Per germline, CDR1 SGHNT and CDR2 YENEEA. V dropped 6 bases and J dropped 6 bases, with 30 bases sitting between them.